Given below is one T cell receptor beta chain in context. The antigen is unknown. This sample is part of a study of radiotherapy plus CTLA-4 blockade in lung cancer. About the study: Of all patients, approximately 17% responded objectively and approximately 31% showed disease control.

The study, taken as a whole, reports: Response was reportedly best predicted by early blood T cell clone dynamics, with interferon-beta. Radiotherapy plus ipilimumab was followed by expansion in blood of tumor-derived TCR clones.

The V end was cut by 0 bases, the J end by 2 bases, with 13 bases between. The CDR3 is 16 amino acids. Germline CDR1 and CDR2: KGHSH and LQKENI. Here immunoSEQ multiplex PCR was the method, and the copy in TCRdb shows in-frame clones only, minus some. The sample has 60,000 to 65,000 clones; roughly 80% are singletons. Those patients who had chemo-refractory metastatic non-small-cell lung cancer were given focal radiation along with CTLA-4 blockade through ipilimumab. This specimen consisted of peripheral blood, obtained from a patient treated with radiotherapy plus ipilimumab. This receptor was taken from a human donor with non-small cell lung cancer who had a complete response to radiotherapy plus ipilimumab. The rearrangement uses TRBV18 and TRBJ1-2, with D maybe TRBD1 (5 bases). CDR3 residues: CASSPPKAGLNYGYTF. CDR3 sequence (DNA): TGTGCCAGCTCACCACCGAAAGCAGGGCTAAACTATGGCTACACCTTC.